A selection of T cell receptor beta chains follows, all from one sample in a study of cytomegalovirus exposure and HLA in healthy donors. Repertoires were generated with immunoSEQ multiplex PCR, while TCRdb's copy carries only in-frame clones and drops some. This repertoire shows some 71,000 clones, 60% to 85% found once; its top ten account for more than 2.5%. Source material: PBMCs. These receptor sequences come from a man younger than 30 in good health and CMV-seronegative. Each CDR3 is given with its conserved first and last residue. The D gene is left open where the match is weak. Where a row states a size, it is once, few, many or the class of an expanded clone; other rows omit it.

>NA|TRBD1|TRBV18|TRBJ1-1
TGTGCCAGCTCACGGACAGGGGACGAGAACACTGAAGCTTTCTTT
CASSRTGDENTEAFF
>NA|NA|TRBV6-5|TRBJ2-5
TGTGCCAACGGGGAGGGGGGGCTGATAGAGACCCAGTACTTC
CANGEGGLIETQYF
>NA|NA|TRBV2|TRBJ1-5
TGTGCCAGCAGGGAGGGGACACCGGGGGGGAATCAGCCCCAGCATTTT
CASREGTPGGNQPQHF
>NA|NA|TRBV28|TRBJ1-3
TGTGCCAGCAGTTTACCCGCGGGTCTTGGAAACACCATATATTTT
CASSLPAGLGNTIYF
>NA|TRBD2|TRBV5-4|TRBJ2-1
TGTGCCAGCAGCCTAGGGACTAGCGGGGGGCCGTACAATGAGCAGTTCTTC
CASSLGTSGGPYNEQFF
>NA|NA|TRBV29-1|TRBJ1-1
TGCAGCGGCAGGCGGGAGTTGGACACTGAAGCTTTCTTT
CSGRRELDTEAFF
>NA|NA|TRBV5-1|TRBJ1-5
TGCGCCAGCAGCTTGGGTCGCGACAGCCACAATCAGCCCCAGCATTTT
CASSLGRDSHNQPQHF
>NA|NA|TRBV5-1|TRBJ1-1
TGCGCCAGCAGCTTGTACGGCAGGGCCACTGAAGCTTTCTTT
CASSLYGRATEAFF
>NA|NA|TRBV6-1|TRBJ1-3
TGTGCCAGCAGTGGCCAGGGTCACTCTGGAAACACCATATATTTT
CASSGQGHSGNTIYF
>NA|TRBD1|TRBV11-2|TRBJ1-3
TGTGCCAGCAGCTTAGGGACAGGGTCTTACTCTGGAAACACCATATATTTT
CASSLGTGSYSGNTIYF
>NA|TRBD1|TRBV9|TRBJ1-1
TGTGCCAGCAGCCTTCAGGGGGTGGGCAATGAAGCTTTCTTT
CASSLQGVGNEAFF
>NA|TRBD1|TRBV30|TRBJ1-2
TGTGCCTGGAGACTCACCGGACAGGGATATGACTATGGCTACACCTTC
CAWRLTGQGYDYGYTF
>few|TRBD1|TRBV7-9|TRBJ1-6
TGTGCCAGCAGTTCAGCCGGGACAGGGATTCGATCACCCCTCCACTTT
CASSSAGTGIRSPLHF
>NA|NA|TRBV19|TRBJ2-5
TGTGCCAGTAGTGTGGTGGGGAGAGAGACCCAGTACTTC
CASSVVGRETQYF
>NA|TRBD2|TRBV27|TRBJ2-2
TGTGCCAGCAGTTCACTAGCGGGGGTTTACACCGGGGAGCTGTCTTTT
CASSSLAGVYTGELSF
>NA|NA|TRBV30|TRBJ1-3
TGTGCCTGGAGTGTACTGTGGGCCGCCGGAAACACCATATATTTT
CAWSVLWAAGNTIYF
>NA|NA|TRBV4-1|TRBJ2-3
TGCGCCAGCAGCCTCCTAGGACAGTGGGGAGATACGCAGTATTTT
CASSLLGQWGDTQYF
>few|TRBD2|TRBV10-3|TRBJ2-3
TGTGCCATCAGCCCAATAGCGGGGGGGAGCACAGATACGCAGTATTTT
CAISPIAGGSTDTQYF
>NA|NA|TRBV5-1|TRBJ2-3
TGCGCCAGCAGCTTTGGTAGCCACACAGATACGCAGTATTTT
CASSFGSHTDTQYF
>NA|NA|TRBV21-1|TRBJ2-1
TGTGCCAGCACCTCGACAAATCGGTCATGCGGGGGCATCTCCTACAATGAGCAGTTCTTC
CASTSTNRSCGGISYNEQFF
>NA|NA|TRBV4-3|TRBJ2-3
TGCGCCAGCAGCCCCCCCAACGGGGATACGCAGTATTTT
CASSPPNGDTQYF
>NA|NA|TRBV27|TRBJ1-1
TGTGCCAGCAGAAAGGGAGTAGACACTGAAGCTTTCTTT
CASRKGVDTEAFF
>NA|NA|TRBV6-6|TRBJ2-3
TGTGCCAGCAGTTCGTCAGGGGCTAACACAGATACGCAGTATTTT
CASSSSGANTDTQYF
>medium-sized|NA|TRBV6-5|TRBJ2-2
TGTGCCAGCAGTTACTCGAGGGTCGGGGAGCTGTTTTTT
CASSYSRVGELFF
>NA|TRBD1|TRBV9|TRBJ1-3
TGTGCCAGCAGCCCCCGACAGGGGTACTCTGGAAACACCATATATTTT
CASSPRQGYSGNTIYF
>few|NA|TRBV6-1|TRBJ2-6
TGTGCCAGCAGTGTGGACAGCTCTGGGGCCAACGTCCTGACTTTC
CASSVDSSGANVLTF
>NA|NA|TRBV7-9|TRBJ1-6
TGTGCCAGCAGCTCCTACAAGGGGTTATCGACAAGCAGAGCTTCACCCCTCCACTTT
CASSSYKGLSTSRASPLHF
>once|NA|TRBV10-2|TRBJ1-2
TGCGCCAGCAGGGAGGGCTCTGGCTACACCTTC
CASREGSGYTF
>NA|TRBD1|TRBV28|TRBJ1-1
TGTGCCAGCAGTTTATACCCTTCCTCAGGGGGGAACACTGAAGCTTTCTTT
CASSLYPSSGGNTEAFF
>NA|TRBD1|TRBV4-2|TRBJ1-5
TGTGCCAGCAGCCTCGAACCATTCGACAGGGGGCAGAGCAATCAGCCCCAGCATTTT
CASSLEPFDRGQSNQPQHF
>NA|TRBD1|TRBV6-5|TRBJ1-1
TGTGCCAGCAGCAGTCCAACAGGGGGGACTGAAGCTTTCTTT
CASSSPTGGTEAFF
>NA|NA|TRBV5-5|TRBJ1-4
TGTGCCAGCAGCTTGGGCACCAACCGGGTGGAAAGACTGTTTTTT
CASSLGTNRVERLFF
>few|NA|TRBV6-1|TRBJ1-2
TGTGCCAGCAGGGAGAATTCTAACTATGGCTACACCTTC
CASRENSNYGYTF
>NA|NA|TRBV7-2|TRBJ1-2
TGTGCCAGCAGCTTAGTGGGCCGAGACTATGGCTACACCTTC
CASSLVGRDYGYTF
>NA|NA|TRBV15|TRBJ1-4
TGTGCCACCAGCTCAACAGGGTTGAAAAAACTGTTTTTT
CATSSTGLKKLFF
>NA|NA|TRBV9|TRBJ2-5
TGTGTCAGCAGCGTAGGTGTCGGGGGAGAGACCCAGTACTTC
CVSSVGVGGETQYF
>NA|TRBD2|TRBV30|TRBJ2-1
TGTGCCTGGGACCCGGGACTAGGACGTGGCAATGAGCAGTTCTTC
CAWDPGLGRGNEQFF
>NA|NA|TRBV25-1|TRBJ1-1
TGTGCCAGCACCCGAAGCGGGGGGACGAACACTGAAGCTTTCTTT
CASTRSGGTNTEAFF
>once|TRBD1|TRBV7-3|TRBJ2-3
TGTGCCAGCAGCCCGAGGACAGGGGAAGATACGCAGTATTTT
CASSPRTGEDTQYF
>NA|NA|TRBV6-5|TRBJ1-2
TGTGCCAGCAGTTACGAGGGCGGAGGCAACTATGGCTACACCTTC
CASSYEGGGNYGYTF
>NA|TRBD1|TRBV5-6|TRBJ1-1
TGTGCCAGCAGACTGGACAGGATGAACACTGAAGCTTTCTTT
CASRLDRMNTEAFF
>few|TRBD1|TRBV9|TRBJ2-7
TGTGCCAGCAGCGGTTCTCGGGACAGGGGCTTCTACGAGCAGTACTTC
CASSGSRDRGFYEQYF
>NA|TRBD1|TRBV28|TRBJ1-4
TGTGCCAGCAGTTACAATCCGGGACAGACTAATGAAAAACTGTTTTTT
CASSYNPGQTNEKLFF
>NA|TRBD1|TRBV11-2|TRBJ2-5
TGTGCCAGCAGCTTAGACAGGGACAGGTTATACCAAGAGACCCAGTACTTC
CASSLDRDRLYQETQYF
>NA|TRBD1|TRBV28|TRBJ1-1
TGTGCCAGCAGTTTACGATCCGGGACAGAGAACACTGAAGCTTTCTTT
CASSLRSGTENTEAFF
>NA|NA|TRBV27|TRBJ2-2
TGTGCCAGCAGCACATCCTGGAGAGGATCCGGGGAGCTGTTTTTT
CASSTSWRGSGELFF
>NA|TRBD2|TRBV4-2|TRBJ2-3
TGTGCCAGCAGCCAAGAGGCCCCCGGGCGGGGGGGCCCAAGCACAGATACGCAGTATTTT
CASSQEAPGRGGPSTDTQYF